Given below is one TCR beta chain in context. Its antigen is undetermined. The CD8+ and CD4+ T cells were negatively isolated, with the TEMRA cells enriched by FACS. The data derive from a study of CD8 T cells in Susac syndrome. It was with random hexamers that roughly 0.5 to 1 ug RNA was reverse transcribed. From the immunoSEQ multiplex PCR reads, TCRdb called clonotypes with MiXCR, one entry per CDR3 protein. The sample has about 80,000 distinct CDR3 sequences; approximately 94% are singletons. The germline gives CDR1 MNHEY, CDR2 SMNVEV (reference sequence). V lost 4 bases to trimming and J lost 1 base, with 8 bases between them. This CDR3 comprises 14 residues. Study outcomes and limitations: It was acknowledged by the study that relatively few individuals were included in its TCR sequencing and HLA analysis.

The sequence derives from a human donor in good health. The sequencing input was CD8+ T cells from PBMCs. The genes are TRBV27 and TRBJ1-5; D is possibly TRBD1 (5 bases). The CDR3 coding sequence is TGTGCCAGCAGTTGGTCAGGGAGCAATCAGCCCCAGCATTTT. This translates into CASSWSGSNQPQHF.